This T cell receptor beta chain was documented in a study of kidney transplant recipient with SARS-CoV-2 infection. TCRdb reprocessed the reads with MiXCR, giving one entry per CDR3 protein. Of about 250,000 distinct CDR3 sequences in the sample, less than 35% are singletons; the top ten hold 6% to 8.5%. J lost 8 bases, V lost 0 bases, and 7 bases had no gene match. The germline V gene has CDR1 SGDLS and CDR2 YYNGEE. The CDR3 covers 14 residues. The sample holds many counts of this clonotype. The rearrangement uses TRBV9 and TRBJ2-7; TRBD2 aligns across 8 bases. The clonotype originates from a male patient aged 25-45 years who had COVID-19 and was a kidney transplant recipient. Part of the T cell pool may stem from the graft donor. The material sequenced was a blood sample, taken at baseline and on roughly day 110 from a kidney transplant recipient. CDR3 in amino acids: CASSVGREASKQYF. For the CDR3, the DNA is TGTGCCAGCAGCGTAGGGCGGGAGGCCAGCAAGCAGTACTTC. Together with reference TRBV9 and TRBJ2-7, the CDR3 gives the full variable domain: DSGVTQTPKHLITATGQRVTLRCSPRSGDLSVYWYQQSLDQGLQFLIQYYNGEERAKGNILERFSAQQFPDLHSELNLSSLELGDSALYFCASSVGREASKQYFGPGTRLTVT.